This is a list of T cell receptor beta chains from one sample in a study of shared clonotypes between healthy human individuals. Here immunoSEQ multiplex PCR was the method, and the copy in TCRdb shows in-frame clones only, minus some. The top ten hold more than 0.1% of the sample, which has some 2.1 million clones, roughly 95% seen once. Input material: naive CD4+ T cells sorted from blood. The receptors shown here come from a man younger than 35 in good health. Each CDR3 is given with its conserved first and last residue. A D gene is named only where the DNA matches it firmly. Clone sizes are given selectively: once, few, many, or a class where the clone is expanded.

d_gene: .
v_gene: TRBV6-5
abundance: .
j_gene: TRBJ2-5
CDR3aa: CASSNVESKTQYF
CDR3nt: TGTGCCAGCAGTAACGTCGAATCTAAGACCCAGTACTTC

d_gene: .
v_gene: TRBV25-1
abundance: .
j_gene: TRBJ2-7
CDR3aa: CASSEGGLGYEQYF
CDR3nt: TGTGCCAGCAGTGAAGGAGGGCTGGGCTACGAGCAGTACTTC

d_gene: .
v_gene: TRBV25-1
abundance: .
j_gene: TRBJ2-1
CDR3aa: CASSEYGGEQFF
CDR3nt: TGTGCCAGCAGTGAATATGGCGGTGAGCAGTTCTTC

d_gene: TRBD2
v_gene: TRBV4-2
abundance: .
j_gene: TRBJ2-1
CDR3aa: CASSQVSGGDEQFF
CDR3nt: TGTGCCAGCAGCCAAGTCTCCGGGGGGGATGAGCAGTTCTTC

d_gene: .
v_gene: TRBV7-9
abundance: .
j_gene: TRBJ2-1
CDR3aa: CASSLVHTDEQFF
CDR3nt: TGTGCCAGCAGCTTAGTACACACGGATGAGCAGTTCTTC

d_gene: TRBD2
v_gene: TRBV4-1
abundance: .
j_gene: TRBJ2-7
CDR3aa: CASSQQAGVREQYF
CDR3nt: TGCGCCAGCAGCCAACAAGCGGGAGTGCGCGAGCAGTACTTC

d_gene: .
v_gene: TRBV2
abundance: once
j_gene: TRBJ2-5
CDR3aa: CASSEMAGTQYF
CDR3nt: TGTGCCAGCAGTGAGATGGCCGGGACCCAGTACTTC

d_gene: .
v_gene: TRBV7-2
abundance: .
j_gene: TRBJ2-1
CDR3aa: CASSLEGLAPYNEQFF
CDR3nt: TGTGCCAGCAGCTTAGAAGGGCTAGCGCCCTACAATGAGCAGTTCTTC

d_gene: TRBD1
v_gene: TRBV6-6
abundance: .
j_gene: TRBJ2-1
CDR3aa: CASSYPDRGSYNEQFF
CDR3nt: TGTGCCAGCAGTTACCCCGACAGGGGCTCCTACAATGAGCAGTTCTTC

d_gene: TRBD2
v_gene: TRBV5-6
abundance: .
j_gene: TRBJ2-1
CDR3aa: CASSLPSGTNEQFF
CDR3nt: TGTGCCAGCAGCTTGCCTAGCGGGACCAATGAGCAGTTCTTC

d_gene: .
v_gene: TRBV7-9
abundance: .
j_gene: TRBJ1-4
CDR3aa: CASSFLGISNEKLFF
CDR3nt: TGTGCCAGCAGCTTTCTTGGGATATCTAATGAAAAACTGTTTTTT

d_gene: .
v_gene: TRBV5-1
abundance: .
j_gene: TRBJ1-5
CDR3aa: CASSHGTGNQPQHF
CDR3nt: TGCGCCAGCAGCCACGGGACGGGCAATCAGCCCCAGCATTTT

d_gene: TRBD1
v_gene: TRBV28
abundance: .
j_gene: TRBJ2-3
CDR3aa: CASSRPDRWGTDTQYF
CDR3nt: TGTGCCAGCAGCCGACCGGACAGGTGGGGCACAGATACGCAGTATTTT

d_gene: .
v_gene: TRBV7-7
abundance: .
j_gene: TRBJ2-5
CDR3aa: CASRAGSGYQETQYF
CDR3nt: TGTGCTAGCAGGGCGGGGAGCGGATATCAAGAGACCCAGTACTTC

d_gene: .
v_gene: TRBV9
abundance: .
j_gene: TRBJ2-3
CDR3aa: CASSPTGYGTDTQYF
CDR3nt: TGTGCCAGCAGCCCCACGGGCTACGGCACAGATACGCAGTATTTT

d_gene: .
v_gene: TRBV10-3
abundance: .
j_gene: TRBJ2-7
CDR3aa: CAISESAGQNAYEQYF
CDR3nt: TGTGCCATCAGTGAGTCGGCGGGACAGAACGCCTACGAGCAGTACTTC

d_gene: .
v_gene: TRBV28
abundance: .
j_gene: TRBJ1-6
CDR3aa: CASRNRHASNSPLHF
CDR3nt: TGTGCCAGCAGAAACCGACACGCTTCTAATTCACCCCTCCACTTT

d_gene: TRBD1
v_gene: TRBV28
abundance: .
j_gene: TRBJ1-5
CDR3aa: CASSWGRGGSNQPQHF
CDR3nt: TGTGCCAGCAGTTGGGGCAGGGGGGGGAGCAATCAGCCCCAGCATTTT

d_gene: TRBD2
v_gene: TRBV19
abundance: .
j_gene: TRBJ2-7
CDR3aa: CASRLAGGGEQYF
CDR3nt: TGTGCCAGTAGACTAGCGGGAGGTGGCGAGCAGTACTTC

d_gene: .
v_gene: TRBV18
abundance: .
j_gene: TRBJ2-7
CDR3aa: CASSPPGTVYEQYF
CDR3nt: TGTGCCAGCTCACCACCGGGAACGGTATACGAGCAGTACTTC

d_gene: .
v_gene: TRBV18
abundance: .
j_gene: TRBJ2-5
CDR3aa: CASSPPIGGGGETQYF
CDR3nt: TGTGCCAGCTCACCCCCTATCGGGGGAGGGGGAGAGACCCAGTACTTC

d_gene: .
v_gene: TRBV7-9
abundance: .
j_gene: TRBJ2-3
CDR3aa: CASSLRGSDTQYF
CDR3nt: TGTGCCAGCAGCTTAAGGGGCTCAGATACGCAGTATTTT

d_gene: .
v_gene: TRBV7-9
abundance: once
j_gene: TRBJ1-3
CDR3aa: CASSTGLPGNTIYF
CDR3nt: TGTGCCAGCAGCACGGGACTCCCTGGAAACACCATATATTTT

d_gene: .
v_gene: TRBV6-1
abundance: once
j_gene: TRBJ2-7
CDR3aa: CASSEAVYLGGEQYF
CDR3nt: TGTGCCAGCAGTGAAGCTGTTTATCTGGGGGGAGAGCAGTACTTC

d_gene: .
v_gene: TRBV30
abundance: .
j_gene: TRBJ2-7
CDR3aa: CAWSRDIRSSYEQYF
CDR3nt: TGTGCCTGGAGCCGGGACATTAGGAGCTCCTACGAGCAGTACTTC

d_gene: TRBD2
v_gene: TRBV9
abundance: few
j_gene: TRBJ2-1
CDR3aa: CASSAGTSGYNEQFF
CDR3nt: TGTGCCAGCAGCGCCGGGACTAGCGGTTACAATGAGCAGTTCTTC

d_gene: .
v_gene: TRBV19
abundance: .
j_gene: TRBJ2-1
CDR3aa: CASSKVGTRNEQFF
CDR3nt: TGTGCCAGTAGTAAAGTAGGGACGCGGAATGAGCAGTTCTTC

d_gene: .
v_gene: TRBV2
abundance: .
j_gene: TRBJ2-2
CDR3aa: CASSELRDAGELFF
CDR3nt: TGTGCCAGCAGTGAACTGAGGGACGCCGGGGAGCTGTTTTTT

d_gene: TRBD1
v_gene: TRBV6-6
abundance: .
j_gene: TRBJ1-1
CDR3aa: CASSGQAPDTEAFF
CDR3nt: TGTGCCAGCAGTGGACAGGCCCCGGACACTGAAGCTTTCTTT

d_gene: .
v_gene: TRBV30
abundance: .
j_gene: TRBJ1-6
CDR3aa: CASTPGVSPLHF
CDR3nt: TGTGCCTCCACCCCGGGGGTTTCACCCCTCCACTTT

d_gene: .
v_gene: TRBV10-1
abundance: .
j_gene: TRBJ2-7
CDR3aa: CASSESSGPSYEQYF
CDR3nt: TGCGCCAGCAGTGAGTCGTCAGGGCCCTCCTACGAGCAGTACTTC

d_gene: TRBD1
v_gene: TRBV5-8
abundance: .
j_gene: TRBJ2-7
CDR3aa: CASKTYTGQGIEQYF
CDR3nt: TGTGCCAGCAAGACATATACGGGACAGGGGATCGAGCAGTACTTC